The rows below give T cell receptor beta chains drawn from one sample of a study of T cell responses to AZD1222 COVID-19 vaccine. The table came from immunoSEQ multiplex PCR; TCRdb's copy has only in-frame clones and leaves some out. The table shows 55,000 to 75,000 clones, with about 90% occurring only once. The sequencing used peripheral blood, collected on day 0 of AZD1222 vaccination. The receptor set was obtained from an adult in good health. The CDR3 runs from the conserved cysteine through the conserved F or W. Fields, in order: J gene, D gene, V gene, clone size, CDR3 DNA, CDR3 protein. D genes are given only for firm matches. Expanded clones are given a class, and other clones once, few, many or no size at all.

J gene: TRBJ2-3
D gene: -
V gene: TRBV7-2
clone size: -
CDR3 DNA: TGTGCCAGCAGCTTACAACCTGGCCGCACAGATACGCAGTATTTT
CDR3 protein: CASSLQPGRTDTQYF

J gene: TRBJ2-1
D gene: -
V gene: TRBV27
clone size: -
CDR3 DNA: TGTGCCAGCAGTTTATTGGGCAGGAGCTCCTACAATGAGCAGTTCTTC
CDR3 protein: CASSLLGRSSYNEQFF

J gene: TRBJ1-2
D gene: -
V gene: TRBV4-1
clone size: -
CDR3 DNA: TGCGCCAGCAGCCAAGAAGGAGGCATTTCTAACTATGGCTACACCTTC
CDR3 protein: CASSQEGGISNYGYTF

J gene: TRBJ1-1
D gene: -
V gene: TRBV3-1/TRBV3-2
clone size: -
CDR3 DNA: TGTGCCAGCAGCCACGGGGACGGCCACACTGAAGCTTTCTTT
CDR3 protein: CASSHGDGHTEAFF

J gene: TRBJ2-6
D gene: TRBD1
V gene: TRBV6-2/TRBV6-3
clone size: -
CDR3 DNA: TGTGCCAGCAGTCCGCCGGGACAGGGCGGCTCTGGGGCCAACGTCCTGACTTTC
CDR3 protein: CASSPPGQGGSGANVLTF

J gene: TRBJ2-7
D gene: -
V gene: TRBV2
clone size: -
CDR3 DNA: TGTGCCAGCAGCGCTACCCAGTACGAGCAGTACTTC
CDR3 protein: CASSATQYEQYF

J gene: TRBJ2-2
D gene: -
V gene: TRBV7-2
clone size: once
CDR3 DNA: TGTGCCAGCAGTACTGCCGGGACCCCGAACACCGGGGAGCTGTTTTTT
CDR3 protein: CASSTAGTPNTGELFF

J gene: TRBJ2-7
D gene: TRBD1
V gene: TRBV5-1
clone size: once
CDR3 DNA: TGCGCCAGCAGCTTCCCGGGACAGGACCCTGCGGCGCAGTACTTC
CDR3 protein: CASSFPGQDPAAQYF

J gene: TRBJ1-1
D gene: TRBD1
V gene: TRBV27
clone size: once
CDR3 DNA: TGTGCCAGCAGTACGACAGGGACTATGAACACTGAAGCTTTCTTT
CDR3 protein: CASSTTGTMNTEAFF

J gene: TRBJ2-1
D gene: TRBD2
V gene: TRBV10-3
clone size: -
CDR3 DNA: TGTGCCATCAGTGACCGGGGGGGAACTAGCGGGAGGTTAAATGAGCAGTTCTTC
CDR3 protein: CAISDRGGTSGRLNEQFF

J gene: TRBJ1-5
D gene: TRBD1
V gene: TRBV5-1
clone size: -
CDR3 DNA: TGCGCCAGCAGCCGTGGGACAGGCGTCAATCAGCCCCAGCATTTT
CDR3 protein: CASSRGTGVNQPQHF

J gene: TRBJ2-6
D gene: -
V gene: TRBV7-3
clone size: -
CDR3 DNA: TGTGCCAGCAGCCCGAGGGTAACTGGGGCCAACGTCCTGACTTTC
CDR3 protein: CASSPRVTGANVLTF

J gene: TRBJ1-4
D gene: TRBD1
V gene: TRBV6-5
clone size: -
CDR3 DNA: TGTGCCAGCAGCCGGGACAGGGATGAAAAACTGTTTTTT
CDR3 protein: CASSRDRDEKLFF

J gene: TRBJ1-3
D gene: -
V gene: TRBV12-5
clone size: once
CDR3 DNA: TGTGCTAGTGGGACAGGATCCTCTGGAAACACCATATATTTT
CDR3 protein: CASGTGSSGNTIYF

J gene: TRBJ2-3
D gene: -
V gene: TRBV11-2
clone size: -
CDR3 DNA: TGTGCCAGCCTCCGCGCGAGGTACCAAATCTTTAGGGATACGCAGTATTTT
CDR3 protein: CASLRARYQIFRDTQYF

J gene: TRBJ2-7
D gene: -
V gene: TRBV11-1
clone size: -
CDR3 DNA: TGTGCCAGCAGCTTAAGGACCTACGAGCAGTACTTC
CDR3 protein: CASSLRTYEQYF

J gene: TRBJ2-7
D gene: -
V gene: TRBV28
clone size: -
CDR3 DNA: TGTGCCAGCAGACCATGGGGGGTAGGGGAGCAGTACTTC
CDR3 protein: CASRPWGVGEQYF

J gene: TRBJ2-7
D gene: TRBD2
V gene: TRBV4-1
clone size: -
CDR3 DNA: TGCGCCAGCAGCCAAGACCAACTAGCGGGACGCTACGAGCAGTACTTC
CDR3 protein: CASSQDQLAGRYEQYF

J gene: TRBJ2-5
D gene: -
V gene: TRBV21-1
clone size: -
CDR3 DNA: TGTGCCAGGGACTGCAGGGTGGAGACCCAGTACTTC
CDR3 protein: CARDCRVETQYF

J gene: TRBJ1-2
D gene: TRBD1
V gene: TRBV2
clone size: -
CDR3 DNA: TGTGCCAGCAGTGAAGTAGGGACAGGGTTTTTTGGCTACACCTTC
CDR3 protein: CASSEVGTGFFGYTF

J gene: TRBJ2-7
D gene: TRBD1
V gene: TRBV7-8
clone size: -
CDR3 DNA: TGTGCCAGCAGCTCAAACCGGGACAGGGAGGAAGAGCAGTACTTC
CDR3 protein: CASSSNRDREEEQYF

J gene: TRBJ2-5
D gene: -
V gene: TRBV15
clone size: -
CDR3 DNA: TGTGCCACCACCCAGGACCTTTTACAAGAGACCCAGTACTTC
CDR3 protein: CATTQDLLQETQYF

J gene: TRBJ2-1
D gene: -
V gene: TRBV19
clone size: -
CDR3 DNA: TGTGCCAGTAGTATCAGGGCAAAGACGAGCTCCTACAATGAGCAGTTCTTC
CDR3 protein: CASSIRAKTSSYNEQFF

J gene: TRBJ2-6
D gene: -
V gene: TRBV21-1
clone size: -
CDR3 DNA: TGTGCCAGCATGCAAAGATTAAGTGTAGGGAGGGTCTCTGGGGCCAACGTCCTGACTTTC
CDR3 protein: CASMQRLSVGRVSGANVLTF

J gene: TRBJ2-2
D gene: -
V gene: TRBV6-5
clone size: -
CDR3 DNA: TGTGCCAGCAGTTACTCCGGGAGTTCTAACACCGGGGAGCTGTTTTTT
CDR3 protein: CASSYSGSSNTGELFF

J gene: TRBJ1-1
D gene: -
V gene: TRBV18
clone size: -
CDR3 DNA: TGTGCCAGCTCACACGAGGAGGGAAGAACTTTCTTT
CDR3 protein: CASSHEEGRTFF

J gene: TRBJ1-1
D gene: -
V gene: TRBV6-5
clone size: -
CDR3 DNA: TGTGCCAGCAGTATTCGAGCTGAAGCTTTCTTT
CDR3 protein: CASSIRAEAFF

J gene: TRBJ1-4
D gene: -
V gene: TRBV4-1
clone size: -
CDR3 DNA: TGCGCCAGCAGCCAACAGGGGACTAATGAAAAACTGTTTTTT
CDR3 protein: CASSQQGTNEKLFF

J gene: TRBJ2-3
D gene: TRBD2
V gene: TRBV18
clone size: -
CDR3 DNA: TGTGCCAGCTCACCAATACTAGCGGGAGGGGATACGCAGTATTTT
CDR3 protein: CASSPILAGGDTQYF

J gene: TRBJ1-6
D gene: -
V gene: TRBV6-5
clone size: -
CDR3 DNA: TGTGCCAGCAGTTACTCGAATTCACCCCTCCACTTT
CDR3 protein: CASSYSNSPLHF

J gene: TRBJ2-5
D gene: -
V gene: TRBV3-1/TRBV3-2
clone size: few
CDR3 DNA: TGTGCCAGCAGCCAAGATTGGCAGAACCAAGAGACCCAGTACTTC
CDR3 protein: CASSQDWQNQETQYF

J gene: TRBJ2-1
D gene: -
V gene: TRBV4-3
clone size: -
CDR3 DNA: TGCGCCAGCAGCCAAAGGGGGATTTCGAATGAGCAGTTCTTC
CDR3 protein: CASSQRGISNEQFF

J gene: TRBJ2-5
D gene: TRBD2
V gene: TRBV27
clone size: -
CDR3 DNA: TGTGCCAGCAGTCGCGGACTAGTTGGAGAGACCCAGTACTTC
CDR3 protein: CASSRGLVGETQYF

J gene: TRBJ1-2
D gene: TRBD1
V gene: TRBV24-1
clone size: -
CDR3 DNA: TGTGCCACCAGTGAGACAGGGGATTATGGCTACACCTTC
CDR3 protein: CATSETGDYGYTF

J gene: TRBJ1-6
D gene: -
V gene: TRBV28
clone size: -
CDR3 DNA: TGTGCCAGCAGTTTATTAGTGGGGAGCTCCTATAATTCACCCCTCCACTTT
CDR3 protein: CASSLLVGSSYNSPLHF

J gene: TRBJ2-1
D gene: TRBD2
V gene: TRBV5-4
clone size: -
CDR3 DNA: TGTGCCAGCAGCTTAGGGACTAGCGGTCTCAATGAGCAGTTCTTC
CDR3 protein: CASSLGTSGLNEQFF

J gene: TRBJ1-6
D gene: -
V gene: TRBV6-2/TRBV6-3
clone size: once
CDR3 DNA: TGTGCCAGCAGTTCACCGTCAGAAGGCTATTCACCCCTCCACTTT
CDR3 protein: CASSSPSEGYSPLHF